This T cell receptor (beta chain) appears in the sequencing data of a study of a mutant IDH1 vaccine in newly diagnosed glioma. Study findings and constraints: It was about 92% of patients that developed vaccine-induced immune responses.

Specified time point: week 5, during vaccination. Vaccination used 300 ug of mutant IDH1 20-mer peptide per dose, with topical imiquimod. Details on this clone: Its antigen remains unidentified.

The data were produced by immunoSEQ multiplex PCR, yet TCRdb's version contains in-frame clones alone and is incomplete. The sample comprises roughly 40,000 clones, approximately 91% of which are singletons, and 2% to 3% rests with the top ten. This material consisted of PBMCs, taken from a glioma patient whose treatment included an IDH1 peptide vaccine. The sequence came from a man in his forties or fifties with glioma.

This CDR3 is CASSPGGAYNEQFF. The CDR3 region has the DNA TGTGCCAGCAGTCCAGGGGGCGCATACAATGAGCAGTTCTTC. The V gene is TRBV25-1, the J gene TRBJ2-1, with 8 bases that match TRBD1. V trimming: 5 bases; J trimming: 4 bases; junction bases outside the gene matches: 4. The V gene's germline CDR1 is MGHDK and CDR2 SYGVNS. This CDR3 is 14 amino acids long. Full variable domain (rest looked up from reference TRBV25-1 and TRBJ2-1): EADIYQTPRYLVIGTGKKITLECSQTMGHDKMYWYQQDPGMELHLIHYSYGVNSTEKGDLSSESTVSRIRTEHFPLTLESARPSHTSQYLCASSPGGAYNEQFFGPGTRLTVL.